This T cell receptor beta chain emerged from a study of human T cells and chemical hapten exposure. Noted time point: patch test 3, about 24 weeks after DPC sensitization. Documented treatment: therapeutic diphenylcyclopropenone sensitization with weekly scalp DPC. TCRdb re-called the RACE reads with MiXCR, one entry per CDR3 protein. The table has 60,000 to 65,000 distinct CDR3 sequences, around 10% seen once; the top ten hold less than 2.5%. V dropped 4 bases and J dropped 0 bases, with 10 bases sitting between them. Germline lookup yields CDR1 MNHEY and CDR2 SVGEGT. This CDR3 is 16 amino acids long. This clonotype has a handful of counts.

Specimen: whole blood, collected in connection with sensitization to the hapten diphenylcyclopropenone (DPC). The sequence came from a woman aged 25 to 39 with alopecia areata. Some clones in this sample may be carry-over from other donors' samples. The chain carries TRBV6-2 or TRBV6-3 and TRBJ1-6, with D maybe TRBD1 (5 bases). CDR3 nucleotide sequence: TGTGCCAGCAGTTCCCGACAGAGCTCCTATAATTCACCCCTCCACTTT. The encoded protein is CASSSRQSSYNSPLHF.